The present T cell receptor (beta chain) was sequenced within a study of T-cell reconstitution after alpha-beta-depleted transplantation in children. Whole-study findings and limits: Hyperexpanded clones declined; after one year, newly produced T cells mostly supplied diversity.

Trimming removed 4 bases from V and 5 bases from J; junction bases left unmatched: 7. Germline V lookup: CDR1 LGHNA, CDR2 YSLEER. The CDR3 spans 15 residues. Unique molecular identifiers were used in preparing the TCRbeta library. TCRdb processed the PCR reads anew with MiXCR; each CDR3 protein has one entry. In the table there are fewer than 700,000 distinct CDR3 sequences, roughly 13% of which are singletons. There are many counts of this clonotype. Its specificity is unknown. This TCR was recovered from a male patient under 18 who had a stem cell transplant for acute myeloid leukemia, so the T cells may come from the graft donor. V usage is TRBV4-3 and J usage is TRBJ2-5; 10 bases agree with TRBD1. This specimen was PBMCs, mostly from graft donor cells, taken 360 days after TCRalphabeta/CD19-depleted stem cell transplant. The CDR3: CASSRGTGDYETQYF. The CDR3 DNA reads TGCGCCAGCAGCCGAGGGACAGGGGACTACGAGACCCAGTACTTC.